The 7 T cell receptor beta chains below were found in one sample sequenced in a study of identifying expanded T cells in peripheral blood. Assay: immunoSEQ multiplex PCR; the TCRdb copy retains only in-frame clones and omits some. In the table there are tens of thousands of clones, around four fifths of which are singletons. Sequencing was performed on blood. The receptors were sampled from a person aged 18 to 75 in good health.

The V call is TRBV18, the J call TRBJ2-1; D may be TRBD1 (6 bases). The CDR3 is made up of 12 amino acids. V was cut by 6 bases and J by 12 bases, with 15 bases left in between. Germline V gives CDR1 KGHSH, CDR2 LQKENI. In DNA, the CDR3 is TGTGCCAGCTCCACTAACAGGGTTAGGCAGTTCTTC. Residues: CASSTNRVRQFF.

The chain combines TRBV19 with TRBJ1-1; TRBD1 might be the D (5 bases). Trimming cost V 5 bases and J 1 base, with 11 bases left between them. This CDR3 has 14 amino acids. The germline gives CDR1 LNHDA, CDR2 SQIVND (reference sequence). Here the CDR3 DNA reads TGTGCCAGTAGTCTCCGGGGGTCGAACACTGAAGCTTTCTTT. It codes for CASSLRGSNTEAFF.

The chain recombines TRBV5-1 with TRBJ2-2; no clear D. This CDR3 has 18 residues. V was clipped by 0 bases and J by 3 bases, with 18 bases between them. From germline, CDR1 is SGHRS and CDR2 YFSETQ. For the CDR3, the DNA is TGCGCCAGCAGCTTGGCTGGCAGTGTAAGGTTGGACACCGGGGAGCTGTTTTTT. Protein product: CASSLAGSVRLDTGELFF.

The chain uses TRBV18 and TRBJ2-3; no definite D call. V lost 1 base and J 5 bases, leaving 1 base between the germline ends. CDR3 size: 11 residues. Germline V gene sequence: CDR1 KGHSH, CDR2 LQKENI. CDR3 protein: CASSPQDTQYF. CDR3 nucleotides: TGTGCCAGCTCACCACAAGATACGCAGTATTTT.

The CDR3 sequence is CASRVGTVTDTQYF. The CDR3 region has the DNA TGCGCCAGCAGAGTAGGGACAGTCACAGATACGCAGTATTTT. V and J are TRBV4-1 and TRBJ2-3, with TRBD1 identical over 7 bases. CDR1 MGHRA and CDR2 YSYEKL come from the germline V gene. CDR3 length equals 14 residues. After removal of 6 bases from V and 2 bases from J, the junction contained 5 bases not matched to a gene.

The CDR3 DNA reads as TGTGCCAGTAGTATAGATCCCAGGAACTATGGCTACACCTTC. This codes for CASSIDPRNYGYTF. The rearrangement links TRBV19 to TRBJ1-2; D gene unclear. The CDR3 length is 14 residues. Germline V CDR1 and CDR2: LNHDA, SQIVND (reference sequence). V lost 0 bases and J 2 bases, leaving 7 bases between the germline ends.

The rearrangement joins TRBV6-5 to TRBJ1-2; 7 positions agree with TRBD1. Trimming removed 6 bases from V and 6 bases from J; junction bases left unmatched: 7. The V gene's germline CDR1 is MNHEY and CDR2 SVGAGI. The CDR3 consists of 13 residues. CDR3 loop: CASRRGTANGYTF. CDR3 coding DNA: TGTGCCAGCAGGAGAGGGACAGCTAATGGCTACACCTTC.